This T cell receptor beta chain was retrieved from a study of cytomegalovirus exposure and HLA in healthy donors. CDR1 and CDR2 from the germline V gene are MNHEY and SVGAGI. This CDR3 comprises 15 residues. The V gene lost 0 bases and the J gene lost 3 bases, with 8 bases spanning the gap. Study-level findings and limits: Presence/absence comparisons presumed near-even sequencing depth among donors.

The PCR ran on 60 Vbeta and 13 Jbeta primers. TCRdb keeps only in-frame clones here, not all; method: immunoSEQ multiplex PCR. The top ten hold about 15% of the sample, which has 70,000 to 95,000 clones, roughly three quarters seen once. On this clone itself: Its antigen is unknown.

The rearrangement joins TRBV6-5 to TRBJ1-4; possible D gene TRBD1, 5 bases. This receptor was obtained from a woman aged 40-49 years in good health and CMV-seropositive. Sequences were obtained from PBMCs. CDR3 region: CASSYSRQPNEKLFF. The CDR3 coding sequence is TGTGCCAGCAGTTACTCGCGACAGCCTAATGAAAAACTGTTTTTT.